This note documents a single T cell receptor (beta chain) sequence. The authors divided CD4+ cells into CD45RA+ naive and CD45RA-negative memory subsets. The sample is drawn from a study of shared clonotypes between healthy human individuals. CDR3 length: 16 residues. Profiled with immunoSEQ multiplex PCR; TCRdb holds only in-frame clones, not every one. The table has about 2,500,000 clones, around nine tenths seen once. The receptor comes from a young man in good health. Sequencing was carried out using naive CD4+ T cells sorted from blood. Indicated subset: CD45RA+ positively selected. The chain is built from TRBV1 and TRBJ1-1. TRBV1 is annotated as a pseudogene. Written as DNA, the CDR3 is TGCACCAGCAGCCACCACCACAGAGGGGGAGGCACTGAAGCTTTCTTT. Encoded protein: CTSSHHHRGGGTEAFF.